Detailed here is one T cell receptor (beta chain). Which antigen it targets is not known. Per-base qualities were not stored, and no clone one base away is much larger. This specimen comes from a study of T-cell memory formation after mild COVID-19 (dated by TCRdb to the early 2020s). As for the study more broadly: Most TCR sequence clusters were specific to one of the two donors. T-cell clones expanding and contracting after mild COVID-19 in two donors were tracked by longitudinal TCRalpha and TCRbeta repertoire sequencing. The cohort comprised two young, previously healthy adult volunteers, one female and one male.

PBMCs were isolated by Ficoll-Paque density gradient centrifugation. Overall study results and their limits: The study covered only two mild cases, and larger cohorts including severe cases with pre-infection samples were considered necessary. SARS-CoV-2 specificity was not confirmed for the second-wave clones peaking on day 37. Contracting CD4+ clones were located mainly in the CM and EM memory subsets, whereas CD8+ clones were found to be enriched in EMRA. Some responding clones were detected in pre-infection memory, suggesting pre-existing cross-reactive memory T cells joined the SARS-CoV-2 response. Clones contracting from day 15 to 85 had balanced CD4/CD8 phenotypes, while a second wave expanding from day 15 to 37 was biased towards CD4+.

Taken from the germline V gene, the CDR1 and CDR2 loops are LGHNA and YSLEER. Cut back by 0 bases and 0 bases, the V and J ends lie 17 bases apart. From the cysteine up to the phenylalanine, the CDR3 has a length of 18 residues. Of all the DNA, just the CDR3 is kept, 54 bases in frame from base 1. Sequenced on an Illumina NovaSeq 6000. TCRalpha and TCRbeta cDNA libraries were built by 5'RACE with constant-segment primers, adding sample barcodes and unique molecular identifiers. Trizol reagent was used to extract RNA from every sample. Amplification of the libraries took two PCR steps, and the second step added a second sample barcode plus Illumina TruSeq adapters. Sequencing of libraries was performed on an Illumina NovaSeq with 2 x 150 bp paired-end reads. Under the source paper's analysis protocol: Reads were demultiplexed and collapsed into UMI-guided consensus sequences with migec v1.2.7. Using mixcr v2.1.11, UMI consensuses were aligned to TRA and TRB V and J templates and then assembled into clonotypes. Expanded or contracted clonotypes were those called significant by both edgeR and NoisET, with noise models trained on biological replicates. For edgeR calls, a false discovery rate-adjusted p below 0.01 and a log2 fold-change threshold of 1 were applied. PCA with hierarchical clustering of max-normalized trajectories of the 1000 most abundant clonotypes was used as exploratory dynamics analysis. The CD4 or CD8 phenotype of responding clones was assigned using the separately sequenced CD4+ and CD8+ repertoires. TCRdb applied fastp at Q25 and MiXCR to the public reads, then kept only in-frame beta chains. A single entry per CDR3 protein holds the most common genes and DNA from its merged rows. The V and J calls follow TCRdb's processing rather than the paper's. This sample comprises hundreds of thousands of distinct CDR3 sequences, 18% of them detected only once. The leading ten clones occupy about 12% of the sample.

Sequenced input: PBMCs or a T cell subset sorted from them (not recorded which). Rearrangement joined TRBV4-3 to TRBJ1-2; the D gene is not confidently resolved. The clonotype comes from an adult woman who had mild COVID-19 (a few samples of this study predate the infection). The sample titles of this study are shuffled in the database, so cell type and time point are left out; the donor was told from shared clones. The nucleotides read TGCGCCAGCAGCCAAGAAGCCCTCTCAGCCAGACCTAACTATGGCTACACCTTC. Its amino acids are CASSQEALSARPNYGYTF.